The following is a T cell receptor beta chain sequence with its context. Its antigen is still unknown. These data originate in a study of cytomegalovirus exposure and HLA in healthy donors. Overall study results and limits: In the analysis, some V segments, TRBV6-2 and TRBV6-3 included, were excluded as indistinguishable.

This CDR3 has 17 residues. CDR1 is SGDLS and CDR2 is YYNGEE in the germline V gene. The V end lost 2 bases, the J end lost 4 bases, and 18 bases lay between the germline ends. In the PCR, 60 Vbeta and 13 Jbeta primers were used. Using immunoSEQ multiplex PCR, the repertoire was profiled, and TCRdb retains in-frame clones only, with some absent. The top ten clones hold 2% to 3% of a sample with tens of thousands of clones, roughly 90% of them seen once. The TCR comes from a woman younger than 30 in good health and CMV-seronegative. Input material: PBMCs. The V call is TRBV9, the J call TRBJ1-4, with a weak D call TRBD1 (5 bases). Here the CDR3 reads CASSVFENSGGNEKLFF. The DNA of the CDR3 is TGTGCCAGCAGCGTCTTTGAGAACTCGGGGGGTAATGAAAAACTGTTTTTT.